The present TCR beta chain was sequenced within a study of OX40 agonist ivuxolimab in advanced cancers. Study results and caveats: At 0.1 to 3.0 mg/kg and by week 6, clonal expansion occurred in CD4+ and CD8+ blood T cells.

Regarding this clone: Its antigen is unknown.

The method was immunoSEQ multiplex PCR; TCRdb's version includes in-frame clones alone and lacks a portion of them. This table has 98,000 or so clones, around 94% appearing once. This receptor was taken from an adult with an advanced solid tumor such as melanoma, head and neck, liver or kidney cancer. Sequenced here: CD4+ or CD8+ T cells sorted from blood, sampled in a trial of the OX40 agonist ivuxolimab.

CDR3 amino acids: CASSYSRWQPQHF. In DNA form, the CDR3 reads TGTGCCAGCAGTTACTCGCGGTGGCAGCCCCAGCATTTT. The chain is built from TRBV6-5 and TRBJ1-5; the D is unclear. Trimming pared 0 bases from V and 7 bases from J, leaving 7 bases between. From germline, CDR1 is MNHEY and CDR2 SVGAGI. The CDR3 loop spans 13 amino acids.